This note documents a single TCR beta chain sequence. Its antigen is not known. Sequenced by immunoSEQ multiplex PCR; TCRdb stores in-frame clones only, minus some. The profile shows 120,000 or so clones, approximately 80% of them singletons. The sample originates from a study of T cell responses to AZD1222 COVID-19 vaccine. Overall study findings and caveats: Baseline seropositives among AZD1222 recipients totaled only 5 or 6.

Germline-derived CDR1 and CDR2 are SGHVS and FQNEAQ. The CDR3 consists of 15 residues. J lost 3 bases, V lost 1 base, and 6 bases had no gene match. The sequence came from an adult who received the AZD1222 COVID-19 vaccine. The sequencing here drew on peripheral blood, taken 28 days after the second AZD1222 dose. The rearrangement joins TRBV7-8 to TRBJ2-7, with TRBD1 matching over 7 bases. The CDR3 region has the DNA TGTGCCAGCAGCTTAGAGGGGGCAGCTTACTACGAGCAGTACTTC. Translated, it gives CASSLEGAAYYEQYF.